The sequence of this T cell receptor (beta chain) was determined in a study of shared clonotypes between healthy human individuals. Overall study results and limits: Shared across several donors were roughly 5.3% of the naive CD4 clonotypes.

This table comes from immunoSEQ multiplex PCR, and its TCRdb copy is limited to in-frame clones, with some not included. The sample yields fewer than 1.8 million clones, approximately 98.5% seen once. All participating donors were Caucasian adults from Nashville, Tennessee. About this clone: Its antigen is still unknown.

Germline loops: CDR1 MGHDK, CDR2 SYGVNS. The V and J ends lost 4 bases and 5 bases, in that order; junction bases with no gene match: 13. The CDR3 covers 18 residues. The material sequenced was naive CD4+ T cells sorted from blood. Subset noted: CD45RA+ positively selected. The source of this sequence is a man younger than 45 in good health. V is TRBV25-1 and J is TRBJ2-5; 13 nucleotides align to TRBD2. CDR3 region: CASSGWTSGSLGSETQYF. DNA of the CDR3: TGTGCCAGCAGTGGCTGGACTAGCGGGAGCTTGGGTAGCGAGACCCAGTACTTC.